These 5 T cell receptor beta chains came from one sample sequenced in a study of cytomegalovirus exposure and HLA in healthy donors. The PCR had 60 Vbeta and 13 Jbeta primers. Only in-frame clones appear in the TCRdb table, and some are missing; sequencing was by immunoSEQ multiplex PCR. The profile shows under 200,000 clones, 80% to 90% of them singletons. Sequencing input: PBMCs. These receptors came from a woman aged 18-30 years in good health and CMV-seronegative.

This rearrangement joins TRBV2 to TRBJ2-1; no definite D call. This CDR3 has 16 residues. Trimming removed 2 bases from V and 0 bases from J, with 11 bases in between. CDR1 is SNHLY, CDR2 FYNNEI, per germline. The CDR3 spells CASSETVTNSYNEQFF. The DNA for the CDR3 is TGTGCCAGCAGTGAAACAGTCACAAACTCCTACAATGAGCAGTTCTTC.

This rearrangement joins TRBV19 to TRBJ2-7; 8 nucleotides line up with TRBD1. This CDR3 spans 15 amino acids. J gave up 2 bases and V 9 bases, and 12 bases lay outside the gene matches. Germline V gene lookup returns CDR1 LNHDA and CDR2 SQIVND (reference sequence). CDR3 nucleotides: TGTGCCAGCAGCTTCGGGACAGGTCGACCCTACGAGCAGTACTTC. Its protein product is CASSFGTGRPYEQYF.

This clone was detected only a few times. The chain recombines TRBV6-4 with TRBJ2-3, with 9 bases lining up with TRBD2. Trimming at V came to 4 bases and at J to 0 bases, leaving 2 bases not matched to a gene. The germline gives CDR1 MRHNA, CDR2 SNTAGT. This CDR3 is built from 15 residues. The CDR3 here is CASSASGGSTDTQYF. DNA of the CDR3: TGTGCCAGCAGTGCCAGCGGGGGGAGCACAGATACGCAGTATTTT.

A few counts support this clone. The J gene is TRBJ1-1, the V gene TRBV2; 8 nucleotides agree with TRBD1. Germline V lookup: CDR1 SNHLY, CDR2 FYNNEI. The CDR3 is 13 amino acids. V gave up 6 bases and J gave up 14 bases; unmatched junction bases: 14. As DNA, the CDR3 is TGTGCCAGCAGGAAGGTGGCAGGGGGCGGAGGCTTCTTT. Protein: CASRKVAGGGGFF.

The CDR3 bases are TGTGCCAGCTCCCCCACGGTTACCACCGGGGAGCTGTTTTTT. Translation: CASSPTVTTGELFF. The V call is TRBV18, the J call TRBJ2-2; no clear D gene. The CDR3 is 14 residues long. Germline-derived CDR1 and CDR2 are KGHSH and LQKENI. With 6 bases removed from V and 4 bases from J, the gap between germline ends came to 12 bases.